The clone carrying this T cell receptor beta chain was seen at least ten times. Antigen unknown. The germline CDR1 and CDR2 sequences are GTSNPN and SVGIG (reference sequence). V shed 0 bases and J shed 4 bases, with 6 bases lying between them. CDR3 length equals 12 residues. PBMCs stemmed from less than 13 ml fresh peripheral blood. RNA transcripts gave rise to amplified TCR beta CDR3 regions. The HTBI set primed first-round TCR CDR3 RT-PCR. TCRdb redid the calling of the multiplex PCR reads with MiXCR, one entry per CDR3 protein. The sample includes approximately 200,000 distinct CDR3 sequences, about a sixth seen only once; the top ten take roughly 44%. This sample is drawn from a study of T cells in Graves' hyperthyroidism and ophthalmopathy. Study-wide background: Peripheral blood draws took place at initial diagnosis, ahead of any treatment. Broader study findings: Ophthalmopathy was separated from stable hyperthyroidism by a 13 V-J model. Blood shared most expanded thyroid clonotypes above 0.001.

This TCR was recovered from a man aged 40-49 years with Graves' hyperthyroidism. The sequenced sample consisted of blood. The V call is TRBV30, the J call TRBJ2-5; D unclear. DNA of the CDR3: TGTGCCTGGAGTGTACCGGTAGAGACCCAGTACTTC. It yields the protein CAWSVPVETQYF.